This T cell receptor (beta chain) emerged from a study of blood T cells in healthy people across ages. Sample-barcoded 5' priming and a J-beta primer mix drove a second PCR of roughly 7 to 11 cycles. Each CDR3 protein gets one entry after TCRdb re-called the 5' RACE reads with MiXCR. The data hold roughly 1,700,000 distinct CDR3 sequences, with roughly 27% observed a single time. The V gene's germline CDR1 is SGHVS and CDR2 FNYEAQ. The V gene lost 5 bases and the J gene lost 2 bases, with 10 bases spanning the gap. CDR3 length equals 15 residues. The receptor comes from a woman aged 25-40 years in good health. Input material: blood. The rearrangement joins TRBV7-6 to TRBJ2-6; D is unclear. The CDR3 region has the DNA TGTGCCAGCAGCGCCAACGGCCCTGGGGCCAACGTCCTGACTTTC. It encodes CASSANGPGANVLTF.